This T cell receptor (beta chain) originates from a study of blood T cell repertoires in COVID-19. Across the study: T cells, B-cell-depleted T cells, or PBMCs supplied cDNA or gDNA.

In terms of age and location, participants ranged from roughly 18 to 100 years and lived in around 22 US areas. Among Cohort 3 donors, those recovered had two negative PCRs, clearance, or symptom resolution. This clone turned up a few times. TCRdb's table, derived via immunoSEQ multiplex PCR, lists solely in-frame clones and lacks some. The data hold more than 350,000 clones, with roughly nine tenths observed a single time. There are 16 residues in the CDR3. The V and J ends lost 2 bases and 3 bases, in that order; junction bases with no gene match: 9. Germline V gene sequence: CDR1 SEHNR, CDR2 FQNEAQ (reference sequence).

The receptor's source is a young man who had recovered from COVID-19. The sample comprised PBMCs or T cells enriched from blood (not recorded which). The rearrangement joins TRBV7-9 to TRBJ1-2; 7 nucleotides align to TRBD1. In DNA form, the CDR3 reads TGTGCCAGCAGCTTAATGGGAATTGACAGGGACTATGGCTACACCTTC. This codes for CASSLMGIDRDYGYTF.